The 32 T cell receptor beta chains listed next were all sequenced from one sample in a study of blood T cells in healthy people across ages (dated by TCRdb to between 2014 and 2016). Receptors were amplified or captured by 5' RACE. A second roughly 6 to 11 cycle PCR used a sample-barcoded 5' primer and a J-beta primer mix. TCRdb reanalyzed the raw reads on its own, using fastp at Q25 for trimming and MiXCR for clone calling, and kept in-frame beta chains. Identical CDR3 protein sequences are pooled into one entry, listed with their most common genes and DNA. This sample comprises over 1,500,000 distinct CDR3 sequences, 30% to 40% of them detected only once. The biggest ten clones account for more than 20% of the sample. Material: blood. Every receptor here comes from a human donor in good health.

In this sample, this clonotype turned up a few times. V usage is TRBV20-1 and J usage is TRBJ1-2; 7 bases are a match to TRBD1. This CDR3 comprises 15 residues. The junction had 15 bases not matched to a gene; V was cut back by 4 bases and J by 7 bases. Germline values: CDR1 DFQATT, CDR2 SNEGSKA (reference sequence). The CDR3 region has the DNA TGCAGTGCTACACTCAACAGGGGTGAGAGCTCTGGCTACACCTTC. Protein sequence: CSATLNRGESSGYTF.

This clonotype appeared many times. This chain connects TRBV27 to TRBJ2-7; 8 positions match TRBD1. This CDR3 spans 13 amino acids. Germline V gene data show CDR1 as MNHEY and CDR2 as SMNVEV (reference sequence). Trimming removed 8 bases from V and 2 bases from J; junction bases left unmatched: 5. The CDR3 sequence is CASSTGATYEQYF. In nucleotides, the CDR3 is TGTGCCAGCTCGACAGGGGCCACCTACGAGCAGTACTTC.

The gene calls are TRBV4-2 and TRBJ1-2; perhaps TRBD1 as D (6 bases). V dropped 0 bases and J dropped 2 bases, with 10 bases sitting between them. CDR3 length: 15 amino acids. In germline, CDR1 is LGHNA, CDR2 YNFKEQ. In DNA form, the CDR3 reads TGTGCCAGCAGCCAAGATCCAGGGGAGAACTATGGCTACACCTTC. It encodes CASSQDPGENYGYTF.

V gene TRBV7-2 combines with J gene TRBJ2-5, with TRBD1 identical over 10 bases. The length of the CDR3 is 15 residues. After removal of 6 bases from V and 0 bases from J, the junction contained 4 bases not matched to a gene. Germline V lookup: CDR1 SGHTA, CDR2 FQGNSA. CDR3 DNA: TGTGCCAGCAGGCCGACAGGGGGCAACCAAGAGACCCAGTACTTC. This codes for CASRPTGGNQETQYF.

This chain links TRBV7-9 with TRBJ1-2; 11 bases agree with TRBD1. V was pared by 1 base and J by 8 bases, with 9 bases of the junction left unmatched. Germline assignment: CDR1 SEHNR and CDR2 FQNEAQ (reference sequence). The CDR3 runs to 16 residues. The CDR3 is CASSLGTGGIEDGYTF. DNA of the CDR3: TGTGCCAGCAGCTTAGGGACAGGGGGCATAGAAGACGGCTACACCTTC.

The J gene is TRBJ2-2, the V gene TRBV7-9, with D uncertain. From germline, CDR1 is SEHNR and CDR2 FQNEAQ (reference sequence). V shed 1 base and J shed 6 bases, with 9 bases lying between them. This CDR3 has 14 residues. In DNA form, the CDR3 reads TGTGCCAGCAGCTTAGAATTCCGGTCCGGGGAGCTGTTTTTT. It codes for CASSLEFRSGELFF. Full variable domain (remainder filled in from reference TRBV7-9 and TRBJ2-2): DTGVSQNPRHKITKRGQNVTFRCDPISEHNRLYWYRQTLGQGPEFLTYFQNEAQLEKSRLLSDRFSAERPKGSFSTLEIQRTEQGDSAMYLCASSLEFRSGELFFGEGSRLTVL.

This clonotype has more than one count but fewer than ten. This sequence joins TRBV5-1 and TRBJ2-5, with no clear D. V lost 4 bases and J 2 bases, leaving 12 bases between the germline ends. CDR1 is SGHRS, CDR2 YFSETQ, per germline. There are 14 residues in the CDR3. The DNA of the CDR3 is TGCGCCAGCAGCCCGGGCTCGACTCAAGAGACCCAGTACTTC. Its translation: CASSPGSTQETQYF. The whole variable domain, filled in from reference TRBV5-1 and TRBJ2-5, reads KAGVTQTPRYLIKTRGQQVTLSCSPISGHRSVSWYQQTPGQGLQFLFEYFSETQRNKGNFPGRFSGRQFSNSRSEMNVSTLELGDSALYLCASSPGSTQETQYFGPGTRLLVL.

This clonotype has just one count. A single base separates this from a much larger clone, so it may be a read error. The V call is TRBV29-1, the J call TRBJ2-1, with TRBD1 as a possible D gene (6 bases). Germline V gene lookup returns CDR1 SQVTM and CDR2 ANQGSEA. The CDR3 runs to 12 residues. Trimming took off 6 bases at V and 13 bases at J, with 19 bases between the two ends. The CDR3 sequence: CSVDSGRETQFF. The DNA for the CDR3 is TGCAGCGTGGACAGTGGGAGAGAGACCCAGTTCTTC.

CDR3 residues: CASSDRGHLGGYTF. In DNA form, the CDR3 reads TGTGCCAGCAGCGACCGGGGACACCTTGGTGGCTACACCTTC. The genes are TRBV3-1 and TRBJ1-2; TRBD1 is a possible D gene (6 bases). This CDR3 is 14 amino acids long. Deletions cut 5 bases from V and 7 bases from J, with 17 bases between. Looked up from germline, CDR1 is LGHDT and CDR2 is YNNKEL (reference sequence).

This clonotype appeared a few times. The rearrangement joins TRBV2 to TRBJ2-7, with a weak D call TRBD1 (6 bases). The germline V gene has CDR1 SNHLY and CDR2 FYNNEI. The CDR3 extends over 15 amino acids. Trimming took off 1 base at V and 3 bases at J, with 13 bases between the two ends. CDR3 in amino acids: CASSEGEGGIYEQYF. CDR3 bases: TGTGCCAGCAGTGAAGGGGAAGGGGGTATCTACGAGCAGTACTTC.

This clonotype was detected a few times. The chain uses TRBV5-1 and TRBJ1-1; tentative D call: TRBD1 (6 bases). Per germline, CDR1 SGHRS and CDR2 YFSETQ. V lost 1 base to trimming and J lost 4 bases, with 14 bases between them. The CDR3 loop spans 15 amino acids. Here the CDR3 reads CASSLQQGSRTEAFF. CDR3 DNA sequence: TGCGCCAGCAGCTTGCAGCAGGGGAGTCGCACTGAAGCTTTCTTT.

This clonotype was observed a handful of times. The genes are TRBV4-2 and TRBJ2-7; weak D call: TRBD1 (6 bases). The CDR3 is 16 amino acids. V lost 7 bases and J 3 bases, leaving 22 bases between the germline ends. Germline-derived CDR1 and CDR2 are LGHNA and YNFKEQ. The CDR3 sequence is CASTKGGRANFYEQYF. DNA of the CDR3: TGTGCCAGCACCAAAGGGGGACGGGCCAATTTCTACGAGCAGTACTTC.

This chain uses TRBV19 with TRBJ2-4; TRBD2 is a possible D gene (6 bases). Near its end, the DNA agrees better with TRBJ2-7, so the J call may be wrong. This CDR3 region has 14 residues. Germline assignment: CDR1 LNHDA and CDR2 SQIVND (reference sequence). Here the CDR3 DNA reads TGTGCCAGTAGCGCGGGACCGGGGGAATACGAGCAGTACTTC. This sequence encodes CASSAGPGEYEQYF.

The chain links TRBV25-1 to TRBJ2-1; D unresolved. The CDR3 is made up of 16 amino acids. V was clipped by 2 bases and J by 8 bases, with 19 bases between them. Germline V gives CDR1 MGHDK, CDR2 SYGVNS. Here the CDR3 DNA reads TGTGCCAGCAGTGAAACCCGGTTCTCAACCATGGATGAGCAGTTCTTC. This translates into CASSETRFSTMDEQFF.

This clonotype was detected only once. The rearrangement links TRBV20-1 to TRBJ1-2; D remains unclear. Germline-derived CDR1 and CDR2 are DFQATT and SNEGSKA (reference sequence). The CDR3 spans 11 residues. Trimming took 3 bases from V and 4 from J, leaving 6 bases between them. Here the CDR3 DNA reads TGCAGTGCTAGTGCCCCCTATGGCTACACCTTC. Amino acids: CSASAPYGYTF.

This chain joins TRBV6-2 or TRBV6-3 and TRBJ1-1; D unclear. Trimming shortened V by 5 bases and J by 0 bases, and 10 bases separated the two germline ends. CDR1 and CDR2 (germline): MNHEY, SVGEGT. The CDR3 runs to 14 residues. The CDR3 DNA reads TGTGCCAGCAGTCCCCCCTACATGAACACTGAAGCTTTCTTT. The encoded protein is CASSPPYMNTEAFF.

The genes are TRBV6-5 and TRBJ2-5; 8 nucleotides agree with TRBD1. J was trimmed by 2 bases and V by 7 bases; bases with no gene match: 6. Germline CDR1 MNHEY, CDR2 SVGAGI. The CDR3 is 14 residues long. The CDR3, as DNA: TGTGCCAGCACCCGACAGGGGATTCAAGAGACCCAGTACTTC. This translates into CASTRQGIQETQYF.

The gene calls are TRBV28 and TRBJ1-1; D not certain. V was clipped by 6 bases and J by 5 bases, with 19 bases between them. Germline V gene lookup returns CDR1 MDHEN and CDR2 SYDVKM. This CDR3 is built from 15 residues. The CDR3 nucleotides are TGTGCCAGCAGGGTTGTCCTCGGGGTAGGGACTGAAGCTTTCTTT. Translated, it gives CASRVVLGVGTEAFF.

V gene TRBV12-5 combines with J gene TRBJ1-2; no firm D call. Per the germline V gene, CDR1 is LGHNT and CDR2 is FRNRAP. V lost 5 bases and J lost 7, with 14 bases in between. CDR3 length: 13 residues. CDR3 DNA: TGTGCTAGTGGTACATACCCACCGAGTGGCTACACCTTC. This translates into CASGTYPPSGYTF.

This clonotype was seen repeatedly, ten times or more. The V and J genes are TRBV7-9 and TRBJ2-4; D is unclear. The V end lost 6 bases, the J end lost 13 bases, and 13 bases lay between the germline ends. Germline V gene lookup returns CDR1 SEHNR and CDR2 FQNEAQ (reference sequence). CDR3 length equals 11 residues. This CDR3 reads CASSHGVEQYF. The CDR3, as DNA: TGTGCCAGCAGTCATGGGGTTGAGCAGTACTTC.

This clonotype was picked up a small number of times. This sequence joins TRBV3-1 and TRBJ2-7; no reliable D call. This CDR3 spans 15 amino acids. CDR1 and CDR2 (germline): LGHDT, YNNKEL (reference sequence). V dropped 0 bases and J dropped 3 bases, with 12 bases sitting between them. The CDR3 DNA reads TGTGCCAGCAGCCAAGACCAATCTAGTTTCTACGAGCAGTACTTC. Its translation is CASSQDQSSFYEQYF.

This sequence joins TRBV11-2 and TRBJ2-7; 8 positions agree with TRBD2. The V and J ends lost 5 bases and 1 base, in that order; junction bases with no gene match: 7. The CDR3 sequence is 15 residues long. Germline V gene sequence: CDR1 SGHAT, CDR2 FQNNGV. The CDR3 DNA reads TGTGCCAGCAGCATCGGGGGGGCAGGTTCCTACGAGCAGTACTTC. As protein: CASSIGGAGSYEQYF. Complete variable domain (other parts from reference TRBV11-2 and TRBJ2-7): EAGVAQSPRYKIIEKRQSVAFWCNPISGHATLYWYQQILGQGPKLLIQFQNNGVVDDSQLPKDRFSAERLKGVDSTLKIQPAKLEDSAVYLCASSIGGAGSYEQYFGPGTRLTVT.

This chain uses TRBV10-3 with TRBJ2-1; unclear D gene. Trimming left V 3 bases short and J 0 bases short, with 12 bases between. Germline CDR1 is ENHRY and CDR2 is SYGVKD. This CDR3 has 16 residues. CDR3 bases: TGTGCCATCAGTGAATTGGCCACGAGCTCCTACAATGAGCAGTTCTTC. Translation: CAISELATSSYNEQFF.

This clonotype was counted a few times. V usage is TRBV12-3 or TRBV12-4 and J usage is TRBJ2-1; D might be TRBD1 (7 bases). The V end lost 6 bases, the J end lost 0 bases, and 15 bases lay between the germline ends. The CDR3 sequence is 16 residues long. The CDR3 region has the DNA TGTGCCAGCAGCCCACCCAGGGGGGTCTCCTACAATGAGCAGTTCTTC. Protein sequence: CASSPPRGVSYNEQFF.

The chain uses TRBV12-3 or TRBV12-4 and TRBJ2-7, with D perhaps matching TRBD2 (5 bases). V was shortened by 5 bases and J by 1 base, with 9 bases between the two germline ends. The CDR3 runs to 13 residues. CDR3 in amino acids: CASSNSGSYEQYF. In DNA, the CDR3 is TGTGCCAGCAGTAACTCGGGGTCCTACGAGCAGTACTTC.

The sample holds a few counts of this clonotype. V gene TRBV11-2 combines with J gene TRBJ2-3; tentative D call: TRBD1 (5 bases). Germline CDR1 and CDR2: SGHAT and FQNNGV. V was pared by 5 bases and J by 2 bases, with 17 bases between. The CDR3 sequence is 16 residues long. The CDR3 reads CASSRIQGWDTDTQYF. In DNA, the CDR3 is TGTGCCAGCAGCCGGATCCAGGGTTGGGACACAGATACGCAGTATTTT.

The chain employs TRBV15 and TRBJ1-4, with D unresolved. V lost 4 bases, J lost 4 bases, and 10 bases lay in between. Germline assignment: CDR1 LNHNV and CDR2 YYDKDF (reference sequence). The CDR3 runs to 14 residues. This CDR3 reads CATSTAAYNEKLFF. The CDR3 nucleotides read TGTGCCACCAGCACCGCAGCGTATAATGAAAAACTGTTTTTT.

The chain couples TRBV12-3 or TRBV12-4 to TRBJ1-2; a weak D match, TRBD1 (6 bases). The ends were cut back, 3 bases at V and 7 bases at J, with 15 bases in the middle. The CDR3 spans 14 residues. The CDR3, as DNA: TGTGCCAGCAGTTTCCGCAACGGGGGCGGTGGCTACACCTTC. It yields the protein CASSFRNGGGGYTF.

This chain joins TRBV7-2 and TRBJ1-5, with D perhaps matching TRBD1 (6 bases). The CDR3 has 14 amino acids. Trimming cost V 2 bases and J 6 bases, with 11 bases left between them. Germline CDR1 is SGHTA and CDR2 is FQGNSA. Written as DNA, the CDR3 is TGTGCCAGCAGCTTACAACAGGGTGGTCAGCCCCAGCATTTT. It yields the protein CASSLQQGGQPQHF.

This sequence joins TRBV5-1 and TRBJ2-1; 15 nucleotides align to TRBD2. The CDR3 totals 19 residues. Trimming cost V 1 base and J 0 bases; bases outside gene matches: 5. Per the germline V gene, CDR1 is SGHRS and CDR2 is YFSETQ. Here the CDR3 reads CASSLWGLAGGGSYNEQFF. In DNA, the CDR3 is TGCGCCAGCAGCTTGTGGGGACTAGCGGGGGGCGGCTCCTACAATGAGCAGTTCTTC. Looking up the rest from reference TRBV5-1 and TRBJ2-1 gives the full variable domain: KAGVTQTPRYLIKTRGQQVTLSCSPISGHRSVSWYQQTPGQGLQFLFEYFSETQRNKGNFPGRFSGRQFSNSRSEMNVSTLELGDSALYLCASSLWGLAGGGSYNEQFFGPGTRLTVL.

The genes are TRBV29-1 and TRBJ2-1, with TRBD1 matching 8 bases. Germline CDR1 is SQVTM and CDR2 is ANQGSEA. The ends lost 2 bases at V and 10 bases at J; junction bases unmatched: 10. CDR3 length equals 14 residues. CDR3 DNA sequence: TGCAGCGTTGAAAGGGGCCAGGGGGCGGGAGAGCAGTTCTTC. As protein: CSVERGQGAGEQFF.

The chain joins TRBV5-1 to TRBJ1-1, with D possibly being TRBD1 (5 bases). Germline V gene lookup returns CDR1 SGHRS and CDR2 YFSETQ. The CDR3 extends over 17 amino acids. V shed 0 bases and J shed 1 base, with 16 bases lying between them. CDR3 amino acids: CASSLAARAVRNTEAFF. The DNA for the CDR3 is TGCGCCAGCAGCTTGGCCGCCAGGGCCGTTAGGAACACTGAAGCTTTCTTT.